Each of the 10 T cell receptor beta chains below was sequenced from the same sample in a study of blood T cell repertoires in COVID-19. Some clones are missing from TCRdb's copy, which holds only in-frame ones; the method was immunoSEQ multiplex PCR. The table shows 300,000 to 400,000 clones, with more than 75% occurring only once. Input material: peripheral blood. The source of these receptors is a man over 45 with active or convalescent COVID-19.

On this clone: Other DNA sequences in this sample translate to the same CDR3. J is TRBJ2-5 and V is TRBV30, with a tentative D call TRBD1 (6 bases). This CDR3 contains 14 residues. Germline V gene lookup returns CDR1 GTSNPN and CDR2 SVGIG (reference sequence). V was cut by 2 bases and J by 1 base, with 11 bases left in between. The CDR3: CAWSRAGAQETQYF. CDR3 in DNA: TGTGCCTGGAGTCGGGCAGGGGCCCAAGAGACCCAGTACTTC.

The chain employs TRBV30 and TRBJ1-1; 7 positions agree with TRBD1. The germline CDR1 and CDR2 sequences are GTSNPN and SVGIG (reference sequence). Trimming removed 0 bases from V and 12 bases from J; junction bases left unmatched: 7. The CDR3 is 12 residues long. CDR3 loop: CAWSVQGLRSFF. CDR3 sequence (DNA): TGTGCCTGGAGTGTACAGGGGTTGCGGTCTTTCTTT.

The chain has TRBV7-2 and TRBJ2-2; D remains ambiguous. The germline V gene encodes CDR1 SGHTA and CDR2 FQGNSA. V dropped 6 bases and J dropped 5 bases, with 4 bases sitting between them. The CDR3 totals 11 residues. CDR3: CASSQTGELFF. CDR3 nucleotide sequence: TGTGCCAGCAGTCAAACCGGGGAGCTGTTTTTT.

The chain employs TRBV3-1 (or the pseudogene TRBV3-2) and TRBJ1-2, with D possibly matching TRBD1 (5 bases). The CDR3 loop spans 15 amino acids. Per the germline V gene, CDR1 is LGHDT and CDR2 is YNNKEL (reference sequence). With 0 bases removed from V and 5 bases from J, the gap between germline ends came to 13 bases. CDR3: CASSQDPTGFYGYTF. The CDR3 bases are TGTGCCAGCAGCCAAGACCCAACAGGTTTTTATGGCTACACCTTC.

The chain joins TRBV5-1 to TRBJ1-2; 7 nucleotides align to TRBD1. CDR3 length: 14 amino acids. V lost 4 bases and J lost 4; bases outside the gene matches: 7. Germline V gene lookup returns CDR1 SGHRS and CDR2 YFSETQ. DNA for the CDR3: TGCGCCAGCAGCCCGGGGACAGCAGGCTATGGCTACACCTTC. Translation gives CASSPGTAGYGYTF.

The chain links TRBV6-5 to TRBJ1-1; 8 bases agree with TRBD1. CDR1 is MNHEY and CDR2 is SVGAGI in the germline V gene. J was trimmed by 7 bases and V by 10 bases; bases with no gene match: 11. The CDR3 runs 13 residues. In DNA form, the CDR3 reads TGTGCCACCCGTACGGGCAGGGGGCTTGAAGCTTTCTTT. Translated, it gives CATRTGRGLEAFF.

The V gene is TRBV27, the J gene TRBJ2-3; 8 nucleotides agree with TRBD2. CDR3 length: 18 residues. Trimming at V came to 6 bases and at J to 0 bases, leaving 14 bases not matched to a gene. The germline gives CDR1 MNHEY, CDR2 SMNVEV (reference sequence). This CDR3 reads CASRFSSGGIASTDTQYF. DNA of the CDR3: TGTGCCAGCAGATTCTCGAGCGGGGGCATCGCTAGCACAGATACGCAGTATTTT.

This clone was seen only once. The genes are TRBV7-2 and TRBJ2-2; D is undetermined. Germline V gives CDR1 SGHTA, CDR2 FQGNSA. The CDR3 runs to 18 residues. Trimming shortened V by 3 bases and J by 5 bases, and 22 bases separated the two germline ends. As DNA, the CDR3 is TGTGCCAGCAGCTTTATCCAACTCCGAGGCTCAAGAACCGGGGAGCTGTTTTTT. This encodes CASSFIQLRGSRTGELFF. The variable domain in full, completed from reference TRBV7-2 and TRBJ2-2, reads GAGVSQSPSNKVTEKGKDVELRCDPISGHTALYWYRQSLGQGLEFLIYFQGNSAPDKSGLPSDRFSAERTGGSVSTLTIQRTQQEDSAVYLCASSFIQLRGSRTGELFFGEGSRLTVL.

The chain couples TRBV7-2 to TRBJ1-6, with a possible D match to TRBD1 (6 bases). V was shortened by 1 base and J by 10 bases, with 20 bases between the two germline ends. The CDR3 spans 17 residues. Per the germline V gene, CDR1 is SGHTA and CDR2 is FQGNSA. CDR3 DNA sequence: TGTGCCAGCAGCTTAGGGCAGGGGCGTGCGAGGGGATCACCCCTCCACTTT. Encoded protein: CASSLGQGRARGSPLHF.

V usage is TRBV27 and J usage is TRBJ1-4, with TRBD1 matching 9 bases. Germline V CDR1 and CDR2: MNHEY, SMNVEV (reference sequence). The CDR3 spans 16 residues. V trimming: 10 bases; J trimming: 7 bases; junction bases outside the gene matches: 16. The CDR3 loop is CATALVQGAGGEKLFF. Here the CDR3 DNA reads TGTGCCACCGCGCTTGTACAGGGGGCCGGTGGTGAAAAACTGTTTTTT.